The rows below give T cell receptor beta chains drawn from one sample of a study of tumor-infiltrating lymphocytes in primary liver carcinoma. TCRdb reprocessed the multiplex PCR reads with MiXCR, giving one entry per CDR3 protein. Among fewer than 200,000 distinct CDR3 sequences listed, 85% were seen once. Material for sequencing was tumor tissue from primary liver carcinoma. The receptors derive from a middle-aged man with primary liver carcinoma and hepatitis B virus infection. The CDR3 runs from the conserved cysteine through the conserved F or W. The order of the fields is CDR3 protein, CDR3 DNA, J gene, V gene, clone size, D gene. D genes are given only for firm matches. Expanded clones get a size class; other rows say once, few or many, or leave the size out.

CASSPSSEIYNEQFF,TGTGCCAGCAGCCCGTCGAGCGAGATCTACAATGAGCAGTTCTTC,TRBJ2-1,TRBV5-5,.,.
CDSSTSSGLIPGYTF,TGTGACAGCAGCACGTCGTCAGGGTTGATTCCTGGCTACACCTTC,TRBJ1-2,TRBV11-2,.,.
CASSPGSFVSGAKVLTF,TGTGCCAGCAGCCCCGGGTCTTTCGTCTCTGGGGCCAAAGTCCTGACTTTC,TRBJ2-6,TRBV5-4,once,.
CASILGISNNDQFF,TGTGCCAGCATCTTAGGCATCTCGAACAATGATCAGTTCTTC,TRBJ2-1,TRBV11-3,.,.
CASSRAIYEQFF,TGCGCCAGCAGCAGGGCAATCTATGAGCAGTTCTTC,TRBJ2-1,TRBV10-2,.,.
CAISGVSGISDAGEQYF,TGTGCCATCAGTGGGGTCTCCGGGATTAGCGATGCGGGCGAGCAGTACTTC,TRBJ2-7,TRBV10-3,once,.
CASNNPGGPGANVLTF,TGTGCCAGTAATAATCCGGGAGGCCCTGGGGCCAACGTCCTGACTTTC,TRBJ2-6,TRBV6-5,.,TRBD2
CASSSRDLPYEQYF,TGTGCCAGCAGCTCAAGGGACCTCCCCTACGAGCAATACTTC,TRBJ2-7,TRBV5-4,.,.
CASSLGENTEAFF,TGCGCCAGTAGCCTTGGAGAGAACACTGAGGCTTTCTTT,TRBJ1-1,TRBV4-1,.,.
CVSSQNHGGGKPQHF,TGCGTCAGCAGCCAAAATCATGGAGGGGGAAAGCCCCAGCATTTT,TRBJ1-5,TRBV4-3,once,.
CACSLAGTERLFF,TGTGCCTGCAGTTTAGCGGGAACTGAAAGGCTGTTTTTT,TRBJ1-4,TRBV12-3/TRBV12-4,.,.
CAIILLVGGPYEQYF,TGTGCTATCATACTACTAGTGGGAGGGCCCTACGAGCAGTACTTC,TRBJ2-7,TRBV6-1,.,TRBD2
CASSDRTSGNTIYF,TGTGCCAGCAGTGACAGAACCTCTGGAAACACCATATATTTT,TRBJ1-3,TRBV25-1,.,.
CASRGRGGKAFF,TGTGCCAGCAGGGGGAGGGGGGGTAAGGCTTTCTTT,TRBJ1-1,TRBV6-2/TRBV6-3,few,.
CVSSQLAGVVDEQYF,TGTGTCAGCAGTCAGCTAGCGGGAGTAGTGGACGAGCAGTACTTC,TRBJ2-7,TRBV6-6,.,TRBD2
CASSLGQYNEQYF,TGTGCCAGCAGTCTAGGACAGTACAATGAGCAGTACTTC,TRBJ2-7,TRBV12-3/TRBV12-4,once,.
CSLVWAQSGEQYF,TGCAGCCTTGTCTGGGCCCAGAGCGGTGAGCAGTACTTC,TRBJ2-7,TRBV29-1,.,.
CVSSYGPHDGAQYF,TGTGTCAGCAGTTACGGCCCTCACGACGGGGCCCAGTACTTC,TRBJ2-5,TRBV6-6,.,.
CASSVDGGLYEQYF,TGTGCCAGCAGCGTAGACGGGGGCCTCTATGAGCAGTACTTC,TRBJ2-7,TRBV9,.,.
CASSSTRNSYDQYF,TGTGCCAGCAGCTCCACCAGGAACTCCTACGATCAGTACTTC,TRBJ2-7,TRBV11-2,.,.
CASSQGVAGKLFF,TGTGCTAGCAGCCAAGGTGTGGCCGGGAAACTGTTTTTT,TRBJ2-2,TRBV11-1,.,.
CACSDVVAKQFF,TGTGCCTGCAGCGATGTAGTGGCTAAGCAGTTCTTC,TRBJ2-1,TRBV11-1,.,.
CSVEPDWGDVQYF,TGCAGCGTAGAACCCGACTGGGGCGACGTTCAGTACTTC,TRBJ2-4,TRBV29-1,.,.
CASSQGTGSLYDQYF,TGTGCCAGCAGCCAAGGCACCGGGTCTCTGTACGATCAGTACTTC,TRBJ2-7,TRBV4-2,.,.
CASSFIVTDTQYF,TGTGCCAGCAGCTTTATTGTTACTGATACGCAATATTTT,TRBJ2-3,TRBV11-1,few,.
CASSYRTVVNTGELFF,TGTGCCAGCAGCTACCGCACGGTGGTGAATACCGGGGAGCTGTTTTTT,TRBJ2-2,TRBV11-2,.,.
CASSRRGETQYF,TGTGCCAGCAGTAGAAGGGGAGAGACCCAATACTTC,TRBJ2-5,TRBV6-5,.,.
CASSLVASPGKNIQYF,TGCGCCAGCAGCTTAGTTGCCTCTCCGGGCAAAAATATTCAGTACTTC,TRBJ2-4,TRBV11-3,.,.
CSIETSAANTGELFF,TGCAGCATTGAGACTAGCGCGGCGAACACCGGGGAACTGTTTTTT,TRBJ2-2,TRBV29-1,once,TRBD2
CASSRDLGSVDTQHF,TGTGCCAGCAGCCGAGACCTGGGATCGGTGGACACCCAGCACTTC,TRBJ2-5,TRBV4-2,.,.
CASSLWESSYYEQFF,TGTGCCAGCAGTTTGTGGGAGAGCTCCTACTATGAGCAGTTCTTC,TRBJ2-1,TRBV28,once,.
CANSQGRDRGPTLSGNTIYF,TGTGCCAACAGCCAAGGCCGGGACAGGGGGCCTACTCTCTCTGGAAACACCATATATTTT,TRBJ1-3,TRBV4-2,.,TRBD1
CASSLAAGEGNEQFF,TGTGCCAGCAGTTTAGCAGCGGGAGAGGGTAATGAGCAATTCTTC,TRBJ2-1,TRBV12-3/TRBV12-4,.,TRBD2
CASSLQGAQESQYF,TGCGCCAGCAGCTTACAGGGGGCGCAGGAGTCCCAGTACTTT,TRBJ2-5,TRBV5-1,.,TRBD1
CASSLSRGIAEAFF,TGTGCCAGCAGCTTAAGTCGGGGGATAGCTGAAGCTTTCTTT,TRBJ1-1,TRBV11-1,medium-sized,.
CSARPAGGSEQYF,TGCAGTGCTAGACCAGCGGGAGGGTCCGAGCAGTACTTC,TRBJ2-7,TRBV20-1,.,TRBD2
CAGNRRSTGNTDTQYF,TGTGCCGGCAACAGAAGAAGTACAGGGAACACAGATACGCAATATTTT,TRBJ2-3,TRBV11-2,.,.
CVSSLDGLKQFF,TGTGTCAGCAGCTTAGATGGTCTTAAGCAGTTCTTC,TRBJ2-1,TRBV11-2,.,.
CASSLEEWGYTF,TGTGCCAGCAGTTTAGAGGAGTGGGGTTACACCTTC,TRBJ1-2,TRBV12-3/TRBV12-4,.,.
CTSSSLAGASLELYF,TGTACCAGCAGTTCGTTGGCGGGAGCGAGCCTTGAGCTGTACTTC,TRBJ2-7,TRBV11-2,.,TRBD2
CTSSCSTGTLWNEQFF,TGTACCAGCAGTTGCTCAACCGGGACTCTCTGGAATGAGCAGTTCTTC,TRBJ2-1,TRBV6-5,.,.
CTSSWPGGETQYF,TGCACCAGCAGCTGGCCGGGAGGGGAGACCCAGTATTTC,TRBJ2-5,TRBV4-1,.,TRBD2
CASIPDSSGNTIYF,TGTGCCAGCATCCCGGACAGCTCTGGAAACACTATATATTTT,TRBJ1-3,TRBV5-6,.,.
CAGSLNQTYEQYF,TGTGCCGGCAGCTTAAATCAGACTTACGAGCAGTACTTC,TRBJ2-7,TRBV7-9,.,.
CASSPSPSLISGANVLTF,TGCGCCAGCAGCCCATCGCCGTCGCTAATATCTGGGGCCAACGTCCTGACTTTC,TRBJ2-6,TRBV5-1,.,.
CASSPKRLAVITDTQYF,TGTGCCAGCAGCCCTAAGAGACTAGCGGTAATCACTGATACGCAGTATTTT,TRBJ2-3,TRBV7-2,.,TRBD2
CASSAVAGSVNNEQFF,TGTGCCAGCAGTGCTGTAGCGGGATCAGTAAACAATGAGCAGTTCTTC,TRBJ2-1,TRBV14,.,TRBD2
CTSRAGTSQVGELLF,TGTACCAGCAGAGCCGGGACTAGTCAAGTCGGGGAACTGTTATTT,TRBJ2-2,TRBV12-3/TRBV12-4,.,TRBD2
CASTQGVDSNQPQHF,TGCGCCAGCACACAAGGGGTAGATAGCAATCAGCCCCAGCATTTT,TRBJ1-5,TRBV4-1,.,.
CTSSRRGGVEQFF,TGTACCAGCAGCCGTAGGGGGGGAGTCGAGCAGTTCTTC,TRBJ2-1,TRBV5-4,.,.
CASYAESANYGYTF,TGTGCCTCCTATGCGGAGTCAGCTAACTATGGTTACACCTTC,TRBJ1-2,TRBV6-6,.,.